This TCR beta chain was retrieved from a study of T-cell reconstitution after alpha-beta-depleted transplantation in children. A library of TCRbeta sequences, prepared with unique molecular identifiers, was generated. TCRdb re-called the PCR reads with MiXCR, one entry per CDR3 protein. This table has under 400,000 distinct CDR3 sequences, around 25% appearing once. Points from the study as a whole: For some patients, TCRbeta diversity was high at day 60 because of recipient T cells and thymic progenitors that survived.

This clonotype was counted between two and nine times. Its antigen is as yet unknown. Deletions cut 6 bases from V and 0 bases from J, with 4 bases between. There are 12 residues in the CDR3. Germline V lookup: CDR1 SGHTA, CDR2 FQGNSA. This receptor was identified in a male patient aged 10-17 years who had a stem cell transplant for acute lymphoblastic leukemia, so the T cells may come from the graft donor. The sample here was PBMCs, mostly from graft donor cells, taken 180 days after TCRalphabeta/CD19-depleted stem cell transplant. V gene TRBV7-2 combines with J gene TRBJ2-3; D unclear. The CDR3 DNA reads TGTGCCAGCAGGTCTAGCACAGATACGCAGTATTTT. Protein: CASRSSTDTQYF.